Listed below are T cell receptor beta chains from one sample, sequenced in a study of response to subunit inactivated influenza vaccine. TCRdb reprocessed the RT-PCR reads via MiXCR and lists one record per CDR3 protein. The sample holds roughly 700,000 distinct CDR3 sequences, roughly 14% seen once. This material consisted of PBMCs from blood, taken 12 days after vaccination. These receptors came from a man between 50 and 59 years old who received an inactivated influenza vaccine. Each CDR3 is given with its conserved first and last residue. Fields, in order: clone size, J gene, D gene, V gene, CDR3 DNA, CDR3 protein. A D gene is named only where the DNA matches it firmly. Size values are once, few and many counts, or a class for expanded clones, and some rows have none.

clone size: .; J gene: TRBJ2-1; D gene: TRBD2; V gene: TRBV10-3; CDR3 DNA: TGTGCCATCAGTCCCGACTTTAGCGGGGGGGGGAATGAGCAGTTCTTC; CDR3 protein: CAISPDFSGGGNEQFF
clone size: few; J gene: TRBJ2-7; D gene: .; V gene: TRBV6-2/TRBV6-3; CDR3 DNA: TGTGCCAGTCAGGGGAACGAGCAGTACTTC; CDR3 protein: CASQGNEQYF
clone size: .; J gene: TRBJ2-7; D gene: TRBD1; V gene: TRBV27; CDR3 DNA: TGTGCCAGCAGTTTATCCGCTCGGGGACAGGGAGGCTACGAGCAGTACTTC; CDR3 protein: CASSLSARGQGGYEQYF
clone size: .; J gene: TRBJ1-1; D gene: .; V gene: TRBV7-9; CDR3 DNA: TGTGCCAGCAGCCCGGATCGGGGTGAAGCTTTCTTT; CDR3 protein: CASSPDRGEAFF
clone size: .; J gene: TRBJ1-1; D gene: .; V gene: TRBV5-1; CDR3 DNA: TGCGCCAGCAGCATCACAGGGTTCGACACTGAAGCTTTCTTT; CDR3 protein: CASSITGFDTEAFF
clone size: .; J gene: TRBJ2-7; D gene: TRBD1; V gene: TRBV9; CDR3 DNA: TGTGCCAGCAGCGAAGGACAGGGGCGAACCTACGAGCAGTACTTC; CDR3 protein: CASSEGQGRTYEQYF
clone size: few; J gene: TRBJ2-7; D gene: .; V gene: TRBV4-3; CDR3 DNA: TGCGCCAGCAGCCATACGGGATCCGGGAACTACGAGCAGTACTTC; CDR3 protein: CASSHTGSGNYEQYF
clone size: .; J gene: TRBJ2-7; D gene: TRBD2; V gene: TRBV6-2/TRBV6-3; CDR3 DNA: TGTGCCAGCAGTCAGACGGGAGGTCGGAACGAGCAGTACTTC; CDR3 protein: CASSQTGGRNEQYF
clone size: few; J gene: TRBJ2-3; D gene: .; V gene: TRBV28; CDR3 DNA: TGTGCCAGCAGCGGGGGCAGGGGTTGGAATACGCAGTATTTT; CDR3 protein: CASSGGRGWNTQYF
clone size: few; J gene: TRBJ2-5; D gene: TRBD2; V gene: TRBV5-5; CDR3 DNA: TGTGCCAGTGGACTAGCCCAAGAGACCCAGTACTTC; CDR3 protein: CASGLAQETQYF
clone size: .; J gene: TRBJ2-7; D gene: TRBD2; V gene: TRBV25-1; CDR3 DNA: TGTGCCAGCAGTGTTAGCGGGAGGTACCTCTCCTACGAGCAGTACTTC; CDR3 protein: CASSVSGRYLSYEQYF